Sequencing of this T cell receptor (beta chain) was carried out in a study of metastatic and nonmetastatic thyroid tumors. About the study: Comparison of repertoires was carried out across blood and tumor or nodule tissue from malignant and benign thyroid patients. Study observations and caveats: In both blood and tumor samples, TCR beta diversity was reported significantly higher for malignant than benign nodules.

This clone was counted at least ten times. Its antigen is currently unknown. In the authors' methods: Between-group CDR3 differences, defined by clinicopathological status, yielded a distant-metastasis classifier for papillary thyroid cancer. MiXCR was used by TCRdb to re-call the PCR reads. What appears here as the V and J calls and clone size reflects TCRdb's work, not the paper's. The sample consists of 35,000 to 40,000 clones, less than 20% of them appearing once. Treatment of any kind had been given to no patient before thyroid surgery. This CDR3 has 18 residues. V lost 2 bases and J 7 bases, leaving 24 bases between the germline ends. Germline values: CDR1 SGHVS, CDR2 FQNEAQ.

Sequenced sample: tumor tissue. This clonotype was sampled from a female donor with papillary thyroid cancer or a benign thyroid nodule (not recorded which). Some clones in this sample may be carry-over from other donors' samples. The rearrangement joins TRBV7-8 to TRBJ2-1, with D tentatively TRBD1 (5 bases). The CDR3 DNA reads TGTGCCAGCAGCTTACGTCACGTAGGGGCAGGGAACGAAAATGAGCAGTTCTTC. Residues: CASSLRHVGAGNENEQFF.